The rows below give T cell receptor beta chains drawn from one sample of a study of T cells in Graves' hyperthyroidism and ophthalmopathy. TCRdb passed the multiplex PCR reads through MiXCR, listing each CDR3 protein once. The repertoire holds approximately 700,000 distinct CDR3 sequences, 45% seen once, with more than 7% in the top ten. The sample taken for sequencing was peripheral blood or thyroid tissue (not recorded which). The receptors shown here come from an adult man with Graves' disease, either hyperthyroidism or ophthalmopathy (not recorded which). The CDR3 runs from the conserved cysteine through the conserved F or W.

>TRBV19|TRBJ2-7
CASSMGTDGGYEQYF
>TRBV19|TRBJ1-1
CASSTSFVEAFF
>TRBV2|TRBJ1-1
CASSSRTNTEAFF
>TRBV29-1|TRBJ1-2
CSVEVDIYGYTF
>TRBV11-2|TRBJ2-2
CASSARKTGELFF
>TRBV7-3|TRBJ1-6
CASSQDRRGNRDNSPLHF
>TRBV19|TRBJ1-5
CASSYRDSGPQHF
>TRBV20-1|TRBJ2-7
CSASTPRGGQRSSYEQYF
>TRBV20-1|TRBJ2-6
CSALRGTSGANVLTF
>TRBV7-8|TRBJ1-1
CASSTRTANTEAFF
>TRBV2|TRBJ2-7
CASSAGLAGGTHEQYF
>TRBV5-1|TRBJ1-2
CASSKQGLELHGYTF
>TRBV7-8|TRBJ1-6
CASSYEALLSPLHF